Listed below are T cell receptor beta chains from one sample, sequenced in a study of radiotherapy plus CTLA-4 blockade in lung cancer. Assay used: immunoSEQ multiplex PCR; TCRdb lists only in-frame clones, some missing. The sample consists of 85,000 to 130,000 clones, roughly 84% of them appearing once. The material sequenced was peripheral blood, taken from a patient treated with radiotherapy plus ipilimumab. These receptor sequences come from a human donor with non-small cell lung cancer that progressed on radiotherapy plus ipilimumab. Some clones in this sample may be carry-over from other donors' samples. Each CDR3 is given with its conserved first and last residue. A D gene is named only where the DNA matches it firmly. Clone size is given for some rows only: seen once, a few or many times, or a class if the clone is expanded.

d_gene: NA
v_gene: TRBV5-1
abundance: NA
j_gene: TRBJ1-1
CDR3aa: CASSLSVNTEAFF
CDR3nt: TGCGCCAGCAGCTTATCGGTGAACACTGAAGCTTTCTTT

d_gene: NA
v_gene: TRBV9
abundance: NA
j_gene: TRBJ2-2
CDR3aa: CASSVGAFANTGELFF
CDR3nt: TGTGCCAGCAGCGTAGGAGCTTTCGCGAACACCGGGGAGCTGTTTTTT

d_gene: NA
v_gene: TRBV6-6
abundance: NA
j_gene: TRBJ2-2
CDR3aa: CASSYSNRNTGELFF
CDR3nt: TGTGCCAGCAGTTACTCGAACAGGAACACCGGGGAGTTGTTTTTT

d_gene: NA
v_gene: TRBV2
abundance: once
j_gene: TRBJ2-3
CDR3aa: CASSRGVADTQYF
CDR3nt: TGTGCCAGCAGCCGAGGGGTGGCAGATACGCAGTATTTT

d_gene: NA
v_gene: TRBV5-5
abundance: NA
j_gene: TRBJ2-5
CDR3aa: CASRRPGAQETQYF
CDR3nt: TGCGCCAGCAGACGCCCGGGGGCCCAAGAGACCCAGTACTTC

d_gene: NA
v_gene: TRBV7-8
abundance: NA
j_gene: TRBJ1-3
CDR3aa: CASSPSRGNTIYF
CDR3nt: TGTGCCAGCAGCCCCTCAAGAGGAAACACCATATATTTT

d_gene: NA
v_gene: TRBV19
abundance: NA
j_gene: TRBJ2-3
CDR3aa: CASSLTWGTDTQYF
CDR3nt: TGTGCCAGTAGTCTGACGTGGGGCACAGATACGCAGTATTTT

d_gene: TRBD2
v_gene: TRBV18
abundance: NA
j_gene: TRBJ2-3
CDR3aa: CASSTSGGDTDTQYF
CDR3nt: TGTGCCAGCTCAACTAGCGGGGGAGACACAGATACGCAGTATTTT

d_gene: NA
v_gene: TRBV6-5
abundance: once
j_gene: TRBJ1-2
CDR3aa: CASSYFPEANYGYTF
CDR3nt: TGTGCCAGCAGTTATTTCCCGGAAGCTAACTATGGCTACACCTTC

d_gene: TRBD1
v_gene: TRBV5-8
abundance: NA
j_gene: TRBJ1-4
CDR3aa: CASSFNRGSNEKLFF
CDR3nt: TGTGCCAGCAGCTTCAACAGGGGCTCTAATGAAAAACTGTTTTTT

d_gene: NA
v_gene: TRBV28
abundance: NA
j_gene: TRBJ2-5
CDR3aa: CASSLYRETQYF
CDR3nt: TGTGCCAGCAGTTTATATCGGGAGACCCAGTACTTC

d_gene: NA
v_gene: TRBV25-1
abundance: NA
j_gene: TRBJ1-4
CDR3aa: CASSETAKLFF
CDR3nt: TGTGCCAGCAGTGAGACGGCAAAACTGTTTTTT

d_gene: NA
v_gene: TRBV19
abundance: NA
j_gene: TRBJ1-2
CDR3aa: CASSTRLLPNGYTF
CDR3nt: TGTGCCAGTAGTACTCGTCTCCTTCCAAATGGCTACACCTTC

d_gene: NA
v_gene: TRBV9
abundance: NA
j_gene: TRBJ2-1
CDR3aa: CASSSGPTFYNEQFF
CDR3nt: TGTGCCAGCAGCTCGGGACCCACCTTTTACAATGAGCAGTTCTTC

d_gene: TRBD1
v_gene: TRBV10-3
abundance: NA
j_gene: TRBJ1-1
CDR3aa: CAISAMTGEVSMSNTEAFF
CDR3nt: TGTGCCATCAGTGCCATGACAGGGGAGGTTTCTATGTCGAACACTGAAGCTTTCTTT

d_gene: NA
v_gene: TRBV19
abundance: NA
j_gene: TRBJ2-1
CDR3aa: CASSDLDSSYNEQFF
CDR3nt: TGTGCCAGTTCTGACCTGGACAGCTCCTACAATGAGCAGTTCTTC

d_gene: NA
v_gene: TRBV19
abundance: NA
j_gene: TRBJ2-4
CDR3aa: CASSIFLFRENIQYF
CDR3nt: TGTGCCAGTAGTATATTTTTGTTCCGGGAGAACATTCAGTACTTC

d_gene: NA
v_gene: TRBV28
abundance: NA
j_gene: TRBJ2-5
CDR3aa: CASSPAGQRKTQYF
CDR3nt: TGTGCCAGCAGCCCAGCGGGACAGAGAAAGACCCAGTACTTC

d_gene: NA
v_gene: TRBV4-1
abundance: NA
j_gene: TRBJ2-1
CDR3aa: CASSQDVQQSYNEQFF
CDR3nt: TGTGCCAGCAGCCAAGATGTTCAACAATCCTACAATGAGCAGTTCTTC

d_gene: NA
v_gene: TRBV27
abundance: NA
j_gene: TRBJ2-7
CDR3aa: CASRTKGRWTYEQYF
CDR3nt: TGTGCCAGCCGAACAAAGGGAAGGTGGACCTACGAGCAGTACTTC

d_gene: NA
v_gene: TRBV5-1
abundance: once
j_gene: TRBJ2-5
CDR3aa: CASSYWGGQETQYF
CDR3nt: TGCGCCAGCAGCTATTGGGGCGGCCAAGAGACCCAGTACTTC

d_gene: NA
v_gene: TRBV30
abundance: NA
j_gene: TRBJ1-1
CDR3aa: CAWSVRGTEAFF
CDR3nt: TGTGCCTGGAGTGTCAGGGGAACTGAAGCTTTCTTT

d_gene: TRBD2
v_gene: TRBV5-4
abundance: NA
j_gene: TRBJ2-7
CDR3aa: CASSLGLATLYEQYF
CDR3nt: TGTGCCAGCAGCCTCGGACTAGCGACCTTATACGAGCAGTACTTC

d_gene: NA
v_gene: TRBV9
abundance: NA
j_gene: TRBJ2-2
CDR3aa: CASSVVGIGTGELFF
CDR3nt: TGTGCCAGCAGCGTTGTAGGGATTGGGACCGGGGAGCTGTTTTTT

d_gene: TRBD1
v_gene: TRBV5-1
abundance: few
j_gene: TRBJ1-2
CDR3aa: CASSGGTGVRFGYTF
CDR3nt: TGCGCCAGCAGCGGGGGGACAGGGGTGCGCTTCGGCTACACCTTC

d_gene: NA
v_gene: TRBV6-5
abundance: NA
j_gene: TRBJ1-2
CDR3aa: CASSSPTVHYGYTF
CDR3nt: TGTGCCAGCAGTTCCCCGACTGTACACTATGGCTACACCTTC

d_gene: NA
v_gene: TRBV4-3
abundance: NA
j_gene: TRBJ1-2
CDR3aa: CASSQVAGVGYTF
CDR3nt: TGCGCCAGCAGCCAAGTGGCCGGGGTGGGTTACACCTTC

d_gene: NA
v_gene: TRBV21-1
abundance: NA
j_gene: TRBJ2-7
CDR3aa: CASSKKGQGYEQYF
CDR3nt: TGTGCCAGCAGCAAAAAGGGACAGGGTTACGAGCAGTACTTC

d_gene: TRBD1
v_gene: TRBV7-3
abundance: NA
j_gene: TRBJ1-2
CDR3aa: CASSSGTDYGYTF
CDR3nt: TGTGCCAGCAGCTCTGGGACAGACTATGGCTACACCTTC

d_gene: TRBD1
v_gene: TRBV28
abundance: few
j_gene: TRBJ1-4
CDR3aa: CASKVGQGEKLFF
CDR3nt: TGTGCCAGCAAGGTGGGACAGGGGGAAAAACTGTTTTTT

d_gene: NA
v_gene: TRBV7-9
abundance: few
j_gene: TRBJ1-5
CDR3aa: CASSLGGGGNQPQHF
CDR3nt: TGTGCCAGCAGCTTAGGGGGAGGCGGCAATCAGCCCCAGCATTTT

d_gene: TRBD1
v_gene: TRBV7-2
abundance: NA
j_gene: TRBJ1-2
CDR3aa: CASSLGQVSDYGYTF
CDR3nt: TGTGCCAGCAGCCTAGGACAGGTTTCCGACTATGGCTACACCTTC

d_gene: NA
v_gene: TRBV7-9
abundance: NA
j_gene: TRBJ1-2
CDR3aa: CASTPDPGGYTF
CDR3nt: TGTGCCAGCACCCCAGACCCGGGTGGCTACACCTTC

d_gene: NA
v_gene: TRBV27
abundance: NA
j_gene: TRBJ2-5
CDR3aa: CASSFRGLWTETQYF
CDR3nt: TGTGCCAGCAGTTTCAGGGGATTGTGGACAGAGACCCAGTACTTC

d_gene: TRBD1
v_gene: TRBV28
abundance: NA
j_gene: TRBJ1-6
CDR3aa: CASSPGQRSSYNSPLHF
CDR3nt: TGTGCCAGCAGCCCGGGACAGCGAAGCTCCTATAATTCACCCCTCCACTTT

d_gene: NA
v_gene: TRBV7-8
abundance: NA
j_gene: TRBJ1-3
CDR3aa: CASSPQRLSGNTIYF
CDR3nt: TGTGCCAGCAGCCCACAGCGACTGTCTGGAAACACCATATATTTT

d_gene: NA
v_gene: TRBV2
abundance: NA
j_gene: TRBJ1-2
CDR3aa: CASSEAPNFVGYTF
CDR3nt: TGTGCCAGCAGTGAAGCGCCGAATTTCGTTGGCTACACCTTC

d_gene: NA
v_gene: TRBV6-6
abundance: NA
j_gene: TRBJ1-5
CDR3aa: CASSRDINSNQPQHF
CDR3nt: TGTGCCAGCAGCCGGGACATCAATAGCAATCAGCCCCAGCATTTT

d_gene: NA
v_gene: TRBV6-1
abundance: NA
j_gene: TRBJ1-5
CDR3aa: CASTSGPKQPQHF
CDR3nt: TGTGCCAGCACTTCCGGGCCGAAACAGCCCCAGCATTTT

d_gene: TRBD1
v_gene: TRBV9
abundance: NA
j_gene: TRBJ1-2
CDR3aa: CASSVEGTALYGYTF
CDR3nt: TGTGCCAGCAGCGTAGAAGGGACAGCACTCTATGGCTACACCTTC

d_gene: NA
v_gene: TRBV18
abundance: NA
j_gene: TRBJ2-1
CDR3aa: CASSILGGRFYNEQFF
CDR3nt: TGTGCCAGCTCAATTTTGGGGGGCCGGTTCTACAATGAGCAGTTCTTC

d_gene: NA
v_gene: TRBV6-5
abundance: once
j_gene: TRBJ2-7
CDR3aa: CASSYWGSYEQYF
CDR3nt: TGTGCCAGCAGTTACTGGGGATCCTACGAGCAGTACTTC

d_gene: NA
v_gene: TRBV29-1
abundance: NA
j_gene: TRBJ2-4
CDR3aa: CSVTRTDKNIQYF
CDR3nt: TGCAGCGTTACTAGGACAGACAAAAACATTCAGTACTTC

d_gene: NA
v_gene: TRBV7-9
abundance: NA
j_gene: TRBJ2-1
CDR3aa: CASSLGGLQFF
CDR3nt: TGTGCCAGCAGCTTGGGGGGATTACAGTTCTTC

d_gene: TRBD1
v_gene: TRBV5-1
abundance: NA
j_gene: TRBJ2-6
CDR3aa: CASSLDRGISGANVLTF
CDR3nt: TGCGCCAGCAGCTTGGACAGGGGAATATCTGGGGCCAACGTCCTGACTTTC

d_gene: NA
v_gene: TRBV10-3
abundance: NA
j_gene: TRBJ2-6
CDR3aa: CAIGVGEGTGANVLTF
CDR3nt: TGTGCCATCGGGGTGGGCGAGGGAACCGGGGCCAACGTCCTGACTTTC

d_gene: TRBD1
v_gene: TRBV18
abundance: NA
j_gene: TRBJ1-2
CDR3aa: CASSPQGQGADGYTF
CDR3nt: TGTGCCAGCTCACCACAAGGACAGGGGGCCGATGGCTACACCTTC

d_gene: NA
v_gene: TRBV5-6
abundance: NA
j_gene: TRBJ2-7
CDR3aa: CASSFRRAHEQYF
CDR3nt: TGTGCCAGCAGCTTCCGCAGGGCCCACGAGCAGTACTTC

d_gene: TRBD2
v_gene: TRBV7-6
abundance: NA
j_gene: TRBJ2-2
CDR3aa: CASSFPRQRAGDTGELFF
CDR3nt: TGTGCCAGCAGCTTCCCCCGCCAGAGGGCGGGAGACACCGGGGAGCTGTTTTTT

d_gene: NA
v_gene: TRBV9
abundance: NA
j_gene: TRBJ2-7
CDR3aa: CASSVAGGYPYEQYF
CDR3nt: TGTGCCAGCAGCGTAGCTGGGGGGTACCCCTACGAGCAGTACTTC

d_gene: NA
v_gene: TRBV28
abundance: NA
j_gene: TRBJ1-5
CDR3aa: CASSLSHQPQHF
CDR3nt: TGTGCCAGCAGTTTATCTCATCAGCCCCAGCATTTT

d_gene: NA
v_gene: TRBV6-5
abundance: NA
j_gene: TRBJ1-1
CDR3aa: CASSTGTQNTEAFF
CDR3nt: TGTGCCAGCAGCACCGGGACACAGAACACTGAAGCTTTCTTT

d_gene: TRBD1
v_gene: TRBV27
abundance: NA
j_gene: TRBJ1-2
CDR3aa: CASSLFGTGDGYTF
CDR3nt: TGTGCCAGCAGTTTGTTCGGGACAGGGGATGGCTACACCTTC

d_gene: NA
v_gene: TRBV2
abundance: NA
j_gene: TRBJ2-7
CDR3aa: CASSGRMSSYEQYF
CDR3nt: TGTGCCAGCAGTGGTCGGATGAGCTCCTACGAGCAGTACTTC

d_gene: NA
v_gene: TRBV5-1
abundance: NA
j_gene: TRBJ2-2
CDR3aa: CASSLLPGDAGELFF
CDR3nt: TGCGCCAGCAGCTTACTCCCAGGGGACGCCGGGGAGCTGTTTTTT

d_gene: TRBD1
v_gene: TRBV5-1
abundance: NA
j_gene: TRBJ1-2
CDR3aa: CASSLEPGQGAITF
CDR3nt: TGCGCCAGCAGCTTGGAACCGGGACAGGGGGCGATCACCTTC

d_gene: NA
v_gene: TRBV30
abundance: NA
j_gene: TRBJ1-1
CDR3aa: CAWSVGGGGTEAFF
CDR3nt: TGTGCCTGGAGTGTAGGTGGGGGGGGGACTGAAGCTTTCTTT

d_gene: TRBD1
v_gene: TRBV19
abundance: NA
j_gene: TRBJ1-2
CDR3aa: CAAGTAEAYYGYTF
CDR3nt: TGTGCCGCCGGGACAGCAGAGGCGTACTATGGCTACACCTTC

d_gene: TRBD2
v_gene: TRBV28
abundance: NA
j_gene: TRBJ2-3
CDR3aa: CASSPPFQAAGDLDTQYF
CDR3nt: TGTGCCAGCAGCCCCCCCTTTCAGGCAGCGGGGGATCTGGATACGCAGTATTTT